This T cell receptor beta chain derives from a study of blood T cell repertoires in COVID-19. Method: immunoSEQ multiplex PCR; TCRdb's copy keeps in-frame clones and lacks some. The sample lists about 190,000 clones, 85% to 90% occurring once. CDR3 length: 15 residues. V shed 4 bases, J shed 3 bases, and the junction held 4 bases outside the gene matches. Germline V gene data show CDR1 as SGHNT and CDR2 as YYREEE (reference sequence). This clone is a singleton in its sample. The sequence came from a man aged 50-59 years with acute or convalescent COVID-19. The rearrangement links TRBV5-4 to TRBJ2-5, with TRBD2 matching over 12 bases. Source material: peripheral blood. CDR3 DNA: TGTGCCAGCAGCCGGACTAGCGGGACGAAAGAGACCCAGTACTTC. Residues: CASSRTSGTKETQYF. Complete variable domain (other parts from reference TRBV5-4 and TRBJ2-5): ETGVTQSPTHLIKTRGQQVTLRCSSQSGHNTVSWYQQALGQGPQFIFQYYREEENGRGNFPPRFSGLQFPNYSSELNVNALELDDSALYLCASSRTSGTKETQYFGPGTRLLVL.